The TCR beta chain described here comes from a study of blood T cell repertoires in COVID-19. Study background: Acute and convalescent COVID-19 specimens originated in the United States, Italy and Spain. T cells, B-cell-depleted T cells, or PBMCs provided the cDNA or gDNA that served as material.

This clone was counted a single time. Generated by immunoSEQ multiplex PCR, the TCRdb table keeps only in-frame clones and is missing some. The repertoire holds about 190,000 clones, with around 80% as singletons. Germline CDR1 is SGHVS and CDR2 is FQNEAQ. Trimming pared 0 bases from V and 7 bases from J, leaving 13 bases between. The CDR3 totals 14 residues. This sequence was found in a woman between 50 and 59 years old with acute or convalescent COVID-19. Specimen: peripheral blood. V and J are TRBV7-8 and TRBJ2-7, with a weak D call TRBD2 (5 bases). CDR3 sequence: CASSLASGVLEQYF. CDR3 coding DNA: TGTGCCAGCAGCTTAGCGAGCGGTGTTCTGGAGCAGTACTTC.